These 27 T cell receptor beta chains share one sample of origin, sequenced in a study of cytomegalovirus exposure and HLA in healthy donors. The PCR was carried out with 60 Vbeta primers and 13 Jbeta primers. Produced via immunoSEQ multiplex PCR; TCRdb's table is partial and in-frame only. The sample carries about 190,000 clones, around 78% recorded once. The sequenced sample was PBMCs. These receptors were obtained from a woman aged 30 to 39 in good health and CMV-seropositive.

CDR3 protein: CASSQAHWGGGATDTQYF. The CDR3 DNA sequence: TGCGCCAGCAGCCAAGCCCACTGGGGCGGGGGGGCCACAGATACGCAGTATTTT. The chain joins TRBV4-1 to TRBJ2-3; 9 nucleotides line up with TRBD2. In germline, CDR1 is MGHRA, CDR2 YSYEKL. The ends lost 1 base at V and 2 bases at J; junction bases unmatched: 10. There are 18 residues in the CDR3.

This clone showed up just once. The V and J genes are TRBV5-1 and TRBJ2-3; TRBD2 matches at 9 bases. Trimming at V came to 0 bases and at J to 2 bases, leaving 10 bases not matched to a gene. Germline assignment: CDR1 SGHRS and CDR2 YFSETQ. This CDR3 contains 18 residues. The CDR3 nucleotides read TGCGCCAGCAGCTTGGCCCGAGCTAGCGGGGTGGACACAGATACGCAGTATTTT. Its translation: CASSLARASGVDTDTQYF.

CDR3 protein: CASSLRVVRGATEAFF. In nucleotides, the CDR3 is TGTGCCAGCAGCTTGAGGGTCGTCAGGGGAGCCACTGAAGCTTTCTTT. J is TRBJ1-1 and V is TRBV5-4; D may be TRBD1 (6 bases). The V end was cut by 1 base, the J end by 4 bases, with 17 bases between. Germline V gene sequence: CDR1 SGHNT, CDR2 YYREEE (reference sequence). The CDR3 is made up of 16 amino acids.

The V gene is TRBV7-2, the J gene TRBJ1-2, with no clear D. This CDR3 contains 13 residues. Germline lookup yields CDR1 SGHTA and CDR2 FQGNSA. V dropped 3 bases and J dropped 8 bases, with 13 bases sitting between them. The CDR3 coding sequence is TGTGCCAGCAGCTTGCCGGACGGGGAAGGCTACACCTTC. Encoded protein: CASSLPDGEGYTF.

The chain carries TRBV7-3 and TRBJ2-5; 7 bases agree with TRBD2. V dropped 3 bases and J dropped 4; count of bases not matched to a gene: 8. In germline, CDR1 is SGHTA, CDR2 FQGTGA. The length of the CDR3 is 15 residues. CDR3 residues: CASSFLAGEGETQYF. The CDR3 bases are TGTGCCAGCAGCTTCCTCGCGGGGGAAGGAGAGACCCAGTACTTC.

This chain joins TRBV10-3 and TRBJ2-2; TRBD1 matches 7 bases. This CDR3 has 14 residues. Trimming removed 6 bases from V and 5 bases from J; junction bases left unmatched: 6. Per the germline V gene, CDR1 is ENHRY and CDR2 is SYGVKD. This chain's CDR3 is CAIRTGQTTGELFF. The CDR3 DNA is TGTGCCATCAGGACGGGACAGACAACCGGGGAGCTGTTTTTT.

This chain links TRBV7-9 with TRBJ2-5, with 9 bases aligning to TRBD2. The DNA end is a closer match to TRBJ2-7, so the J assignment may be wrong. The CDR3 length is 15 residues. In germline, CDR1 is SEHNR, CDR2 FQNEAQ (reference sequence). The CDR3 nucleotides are TGTGCCAGCAGCCCTCTAGCGGGGTCTACCTACGAGCAGTACTTC. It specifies CASSPLAGSTYEQYF.

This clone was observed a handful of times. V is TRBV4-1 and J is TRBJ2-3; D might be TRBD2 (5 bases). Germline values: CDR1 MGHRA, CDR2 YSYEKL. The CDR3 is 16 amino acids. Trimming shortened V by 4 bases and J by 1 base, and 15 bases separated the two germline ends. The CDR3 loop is CASSLIATSGTDTQYF. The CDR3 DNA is TGCGCCAGCAGCCTCATAGCGACGTCGGGCACAGATACGCAGTATTTT.

CDR3 coding DNA: TGCGCCAGCAGCCAGTCCGTACAGGGTTCCTATGGCTACACCTTC. Translating it yields CASSQSVQGSYGYTF. The J gene is TRBJ1-2, the V gene TRBV4-1, with D possibly being TRBD1 (6 bases). Trimming cost V 3 bases and J 4 bases, with 15 bases left between them. This CDR3 spans 15 amino acids. Germline-derived CDR1 and CDR2 are MGHRA and YSYEKL.

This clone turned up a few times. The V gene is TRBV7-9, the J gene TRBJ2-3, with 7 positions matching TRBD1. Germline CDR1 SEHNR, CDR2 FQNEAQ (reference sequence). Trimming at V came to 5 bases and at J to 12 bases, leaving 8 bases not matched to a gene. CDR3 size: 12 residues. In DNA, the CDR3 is TGTGCCAGCAGCGACGACAGGGAGATTCAGTATTTT. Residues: CASSDDREIQYF.

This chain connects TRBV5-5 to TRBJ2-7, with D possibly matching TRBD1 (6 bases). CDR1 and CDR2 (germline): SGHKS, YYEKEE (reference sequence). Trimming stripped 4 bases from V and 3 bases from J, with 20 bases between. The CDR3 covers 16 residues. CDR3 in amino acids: CASSRPPNREGYEQYF. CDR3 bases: TGTGCCAGCAGCCGTCCTCCTAACAGGGAAGGCTACGAGCAGTACTTC.

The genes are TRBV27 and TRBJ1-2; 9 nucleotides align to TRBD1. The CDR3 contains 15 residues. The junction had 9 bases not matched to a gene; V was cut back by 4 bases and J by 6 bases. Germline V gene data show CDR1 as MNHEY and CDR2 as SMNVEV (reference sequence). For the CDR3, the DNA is TGTGCCAGCAGTTCCCTCCGGGACAGGGCTAATGGCTACACCTTC. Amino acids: CASSSLRDRANGYTF.

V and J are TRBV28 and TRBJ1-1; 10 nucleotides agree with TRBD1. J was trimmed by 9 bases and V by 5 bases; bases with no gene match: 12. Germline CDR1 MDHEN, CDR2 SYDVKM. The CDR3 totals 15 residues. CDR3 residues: CASSLIRDRGPKAFF. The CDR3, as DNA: TGTGCCAGCAGTCTCATCCGGGACAGGGGACCGAAAGCTTTCTTT. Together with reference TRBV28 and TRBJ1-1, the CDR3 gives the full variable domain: DVKVTQSSRYLVKRTGEKVFLECVQDMDHENMFWYRQDPGLGLRLIYFSYDVKMKEKGDIPEGYSVSREKKERFSLILESASTNQTSMYLCASSLIRDRGPKAFFGQGTRLTVV.

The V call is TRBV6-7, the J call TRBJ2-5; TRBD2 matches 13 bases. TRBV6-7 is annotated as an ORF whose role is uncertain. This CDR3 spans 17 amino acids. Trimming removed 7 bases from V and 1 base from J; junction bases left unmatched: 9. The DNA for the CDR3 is TGTGCCAGCATATATGGTAGGACTAGCGGGAGCCAAGAGACCCAGTACTTC. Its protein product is CASIYGRTSGSQETQYF.

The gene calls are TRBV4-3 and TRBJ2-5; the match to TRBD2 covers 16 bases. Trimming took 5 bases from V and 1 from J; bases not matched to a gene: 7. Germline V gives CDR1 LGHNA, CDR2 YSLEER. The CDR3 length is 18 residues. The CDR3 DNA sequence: TGCGCCAGCAGCGTTAAGGGACTAGCGGGAGGGGGCCAAGAGACCCAGTACTTC. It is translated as CASSVKGLAGGGQETQYF.

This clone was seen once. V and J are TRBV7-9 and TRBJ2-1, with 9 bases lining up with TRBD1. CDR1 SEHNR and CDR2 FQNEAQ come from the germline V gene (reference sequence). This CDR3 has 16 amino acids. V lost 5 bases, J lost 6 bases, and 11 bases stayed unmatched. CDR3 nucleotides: TGTGCCAGCAGCCCTAAACCGGGACAGGGAGGCAATGAGCAGTTCTTC. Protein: CASSPKPGQGGNEQFF.

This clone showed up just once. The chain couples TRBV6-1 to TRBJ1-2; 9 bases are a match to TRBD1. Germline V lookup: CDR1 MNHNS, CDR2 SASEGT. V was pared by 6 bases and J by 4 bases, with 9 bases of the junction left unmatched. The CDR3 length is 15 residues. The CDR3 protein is CASSPRQGGFYGYTF. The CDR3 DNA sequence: TGTGCCAGCAGCCCTAGACAGGGGGGATTCTATGGCTACACCTTC.

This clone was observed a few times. CDR3 sequence: CASSAGGSYQPQHF. The CDR3 coding sequence is TGTGCCAGCAGCGCAGGGGGCTCGTATCAGCCCCAGCATTTT. The V and J genes are TRBV7-2 and TRBJ1-5; 8 bases fit TRBD1. CDR1 SGHTA and CDR2 FQGNSA come from the germline V gene. The CDR3 runs 14 residues. With 5 bases clipped from V and 5 bases from J, the junction kept 5 bases outside the gene matches.

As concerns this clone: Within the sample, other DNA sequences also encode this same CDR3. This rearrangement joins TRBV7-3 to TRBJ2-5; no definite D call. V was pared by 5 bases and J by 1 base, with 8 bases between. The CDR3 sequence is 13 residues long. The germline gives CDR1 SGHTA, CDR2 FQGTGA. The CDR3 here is CASSLSRQETQYF. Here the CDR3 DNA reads TGTGCCAGCAGCCTTTCTCGCCAAGAGACCCAGTACTTC.

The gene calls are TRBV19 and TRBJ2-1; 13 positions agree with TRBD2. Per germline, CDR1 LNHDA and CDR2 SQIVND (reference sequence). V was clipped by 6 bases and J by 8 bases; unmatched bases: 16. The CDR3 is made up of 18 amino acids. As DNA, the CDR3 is TGTGCCAGTAGCCTTACTAGCGGGAGGGCCTCCCGTGGGGATGAGCAGTTCTTC. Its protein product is CASSLTSGRASRGDEQFF.

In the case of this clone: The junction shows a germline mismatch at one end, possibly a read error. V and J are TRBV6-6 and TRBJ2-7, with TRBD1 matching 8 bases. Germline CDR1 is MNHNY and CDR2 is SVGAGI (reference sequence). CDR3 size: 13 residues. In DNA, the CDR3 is TGTGCCACCAGTTCCCAGGGGGCAAGGGAGCAGTACTTC. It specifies CATSSQGAREQYF.

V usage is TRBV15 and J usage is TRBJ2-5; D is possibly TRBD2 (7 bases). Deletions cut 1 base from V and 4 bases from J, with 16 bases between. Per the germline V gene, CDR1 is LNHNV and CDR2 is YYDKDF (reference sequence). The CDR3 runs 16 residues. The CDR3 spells CATSRVVRGGAETQYF. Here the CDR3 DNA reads TGTGCCACCAGCAGAGTGGTTAGAGGGGGGGCAGAGACCCAGTACTTC. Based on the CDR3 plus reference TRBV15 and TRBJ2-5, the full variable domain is DAMVIQNPRYQVTQFGKPVTLSCSQTLNHNVMYWYQQKSSQAPKLLFHYYDKDFNNEADTPDNFQSRRPNTSFCFLDIRSPGLGDTAMYLCATSRVVRGGAETQYFGPGTRLLVL.

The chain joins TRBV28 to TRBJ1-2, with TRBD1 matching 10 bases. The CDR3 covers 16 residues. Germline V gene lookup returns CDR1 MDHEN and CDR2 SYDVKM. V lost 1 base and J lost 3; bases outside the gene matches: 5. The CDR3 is CASSLSIGQGDYGYTF. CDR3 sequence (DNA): TGTGCCAGCAGTTTATCAATCGGACAGGGGGACTATGGCTACACCTTC.

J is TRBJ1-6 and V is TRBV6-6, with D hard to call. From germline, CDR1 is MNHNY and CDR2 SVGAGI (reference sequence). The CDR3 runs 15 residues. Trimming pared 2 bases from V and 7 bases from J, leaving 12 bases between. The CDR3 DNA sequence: TGTGCCAGCAGTTACGATCCGACAACAAATTCACCCCTCCACTTT. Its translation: CASSYDPTTNSPLHF.

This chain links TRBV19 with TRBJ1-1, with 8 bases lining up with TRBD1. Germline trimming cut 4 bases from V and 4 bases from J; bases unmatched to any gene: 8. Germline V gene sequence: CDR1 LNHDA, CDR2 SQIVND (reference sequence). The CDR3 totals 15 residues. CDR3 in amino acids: CASSTDRVQFTEAFF. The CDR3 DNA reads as TGTGCCAGTAGTACGGACAGGGTTCAGTTCACTGAAGCTTTCTTT.

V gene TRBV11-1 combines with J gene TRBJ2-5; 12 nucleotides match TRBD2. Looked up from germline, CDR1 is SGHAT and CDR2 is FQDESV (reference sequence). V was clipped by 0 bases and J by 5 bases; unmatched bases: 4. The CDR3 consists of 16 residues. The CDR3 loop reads CASSLALAGGTETQYF. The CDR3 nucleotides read TGTGCCAGCAGCTTAGCTCTAGCGGGAGGGACGGAGACCCAGTACTTC.

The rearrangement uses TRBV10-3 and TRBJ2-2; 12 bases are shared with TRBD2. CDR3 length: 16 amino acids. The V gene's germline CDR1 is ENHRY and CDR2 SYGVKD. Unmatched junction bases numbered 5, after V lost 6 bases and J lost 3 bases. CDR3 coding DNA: TGTGCCATCAGGACTAGCGGGAGTCGGGACACCGGGGAGCTGTTTTTT. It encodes CAIRTSGSRDTGELFF.